The 2 T cell receptor beta chains presented below share a single source sample, sequenced in a study of graft-versus-host responses after intestinal transplantation. These receptors' antigens are unknown. Assay: immunoSEQ multiplex PCR; the TCRdb copy retains only in-frame clones and omits some. The sample has approximately 110,000 clones, approximately 93% seen once. Sequences were derived from unstimulated CD8+ T cells sorted from spleen or lymph node cells, sampled before transplant. These receptors came from a human donor who was the organ donor for an intestinal transplant.

For the CDR3, the DNA is TGTGCCAGCAGTCAGGGACAGGGGGCGCGTACCGGGGAGCTGTTTTTT. Protein product: CASSQGQGARTGELFF. V usage is TRBV27 and J usage is TRBJ2-2; 12 nucleotides line up with TRBD1. Germline V gene lookup returns CDR1 MNHEY and CDR2 SMNVEV (reference sequence). The V and J ends lost 5 bases and 5 bases, in that order; junction bases with no gene match: 6. CDR3 length equals 16 residues.

This chain links TRBV27 with TRBJ1-4; 7 bases fit TRBD1. The CDR3 contains 13 residues. Germline CDR1 and CDR2: MNHEY and SMNVEV (reference sequence). Germline trimming cut 0 bases from V and 8 bases from J; bases unmatched to any gene: 0. CDR3 in amino acids: CASSLSGGEKLFF. The CDR3 nucleotides are TGTGCCAGCAGTTTATCAGGGGGCGAAAAACTGTTTTTT.